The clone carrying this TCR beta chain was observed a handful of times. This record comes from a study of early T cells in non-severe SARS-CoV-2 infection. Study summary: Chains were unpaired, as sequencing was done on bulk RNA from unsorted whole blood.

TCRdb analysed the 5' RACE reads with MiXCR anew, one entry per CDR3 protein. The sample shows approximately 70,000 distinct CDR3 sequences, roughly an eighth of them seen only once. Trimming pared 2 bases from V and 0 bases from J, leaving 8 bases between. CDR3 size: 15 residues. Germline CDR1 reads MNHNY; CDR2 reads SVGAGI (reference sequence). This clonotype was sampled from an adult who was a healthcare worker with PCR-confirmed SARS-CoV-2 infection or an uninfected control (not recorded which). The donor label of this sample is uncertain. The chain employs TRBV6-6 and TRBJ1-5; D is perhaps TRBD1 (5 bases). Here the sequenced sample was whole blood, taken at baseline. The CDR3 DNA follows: TGTGCCAGCAGTTACCGGGGCCTTAGCAATCAGCCCCAGCATTTT. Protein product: CASSYRGLSNQPQHF.